Below, 6 T cell receptor beta chains from the same sample are listed, as sequenced in a study of Ad26.COV2.S vaccination and SARS-CoV-2 variants. The treatment here: around 19 received Ad26.COV2.S at low or high dose, single or two shots; 5 received placebo; per-sample allocation not given. Specimens were obtained on day 63 following the first vaccine or placebo injection. Clones were read by immunoSEQ multiplex PCR, and TCRdb kept only the in-frame ones, dropping some. The data contain some 350,000 clones, roughly nine tenths of them seen just once; the ten biggest clones take up around 5%. This specimen consisted of peripheral blood, obtained in a trial of Ad26.COV2.S vaccine versus placebo. Receptors originate from a person aged 18-65 years who received the Ad26.COV2.S COVID-19 vaccine or a placebo.

This chain connects TRBV7-2 to TRBJ1-1; a possible D gene is TRBD1 (6 bases). In germline, CDR1 is SGHTA, CDR2 FQGNSA. V shed 8 bases and J shed 4 bases, with 17 bases lying between them. This CDR3 contains 14 residues. The chain's CDR3 is CASALTGGTTEAFF. The DNA of the CDR3 is TGTGCCAGCGCCCTGACAGGTGGGACCACTGAAGCTTTCTTT.

The V gene is TRBV6-5, the J gene TRBJ1-2; D remains unclear. The CDR3 is 12 amino acids. CDR1 MNHEY and CDR2 SVGAGI come from the germline V gene. Trimming shortened V by 7 bases and J by 2 bases, and 8 bases separated the two germline ends. The DNA for the CDR3 is TGTGCCAGCACCCGAGTAAACTATGGCTACACCTTC. Translation: CASTRVNYGYTF.

This sequence joins TRBV18 and TRBJ2-3; either TRBD1 or TRBD2 may supply D (5 bases each). Germline CDR1 KGHSH, CDR2 LQKENI. V lost 6 bases to trimming and J lost 6 bases, with 13 bases between them. CDR3 length equals 13 residues. DNA of the CDR3: TGTGCCAGCTCTCTTCATGAGGGGGATACGCAGTATTTT. Amino acid sequence: CASSLHEGDTQYF. Full variable domain (rest looked up from reference TRBV18 and TRBJ2-3): NAGVMQNPRHLVRRRGQEARLRCSPMKGHSHVYWYRQLPEEGLKFMVYLQKENIIDESGMPKERFSAEFPKEGPSILRIQQVVRGDSAAYFCASSLHEGDTQYFGPGTRLTVL.

The sample holds one count of this clone. Here the CDR3 reads CASSFRVLGEQFF. The CDR3 region has the DNA TGTGCCAGCAGCTTCCGGGTTTTGGGTGAGCAGTTCTTC. The V gene is TRBV7-2, the J gene TRBJ2-1; D is ambiguous. Germline loops: CDR1 SGHTA, CDR2 FQGNSA. The CDR3 has 13 amino acids. The germline V and J ends were trimmed by 3 bases and 9 bases, with 12 bases remaining between them. Full variable domain (outside the CDR3, taken from reference TRBV7-2 and TRBJ2-1): GAGVSQSPSNKVTEKGKDVELRCDPISGHTALYWYRQSLGQGLEFLIYFQGNSAPDKSGLPSDRFSAERTGGSVSTLTIQRTQQEDSAVYLCASSFRVLGEQFFGPGTRLTVL.

This chain uses TRBV9 with TRBJ2-1; 9 bases match TRBD2. Germline lookup yields CDR1 SGDLS and CDR2 YYNGEE. Germline trimming cut 3 bases from V and 10 bases from J; bases unmatched to any gene: 11. The CDR3 contains 15 residues. The DNA of the CDR3 is TGTGCCAGCAGCGAAGGGACTAGCCCTTCGCAGGAGCAGTTCTTC. Translating gives CASSEGTSPSQEQFF. The whole variable domain, filled in from reference TRBV9 and TRBJ2-1, reads DSGVTQTPKHLITATGQRVTLRCSPRSGDLSVYWYQQSLDQGLQFLIQYYNGEERAKGNILERFSAQQFPDLHSELNLSSLELGDSALYFCASSEGTSPSQEQFFGPGTRLTVL.

This clone was observed once. The genes are TRBV18 and TRBJ1-4, with TRBD1 as a possible D gene (6 bases). The germline gives CDR1 KGHSH, CDR2 LQKENI. V was cut by 2 bases and J by 6 bases, with 10 bases left in between. The CDR3 is 14 residues long. CDR3: CASSPRGKDEKLFF. CDR3 DNA sequence: TGTGCCAGCTCACCAAGGGGGAAGGATGAAAAACTGTTTTTT.